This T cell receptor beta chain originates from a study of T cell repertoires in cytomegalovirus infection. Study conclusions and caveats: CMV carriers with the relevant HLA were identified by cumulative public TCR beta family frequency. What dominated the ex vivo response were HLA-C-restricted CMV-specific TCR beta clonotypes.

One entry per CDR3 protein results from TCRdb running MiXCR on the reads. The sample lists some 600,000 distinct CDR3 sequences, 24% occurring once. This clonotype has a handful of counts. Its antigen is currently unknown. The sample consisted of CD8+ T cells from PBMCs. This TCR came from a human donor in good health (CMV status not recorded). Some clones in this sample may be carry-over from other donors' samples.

CDR3 in amino acids: CASSQVVAPDNEQFF. Here the CDR3 DNA reads TGTGCCAGCAGTCAAGTGGTAGCACCCGACAATGAGCAGTTCTTC. This chain joins TRBV7-9 and TRBJ2-1; D is unclear. The CDR3 length is 15 residues. V lost 6 bases and J lost 5, with 17 bases in between. The germline V gene encodes CDR1 SEHNR and CDR2 FQNEAQ (reference sequence).